What follows is one T cell receptor (beta chain) and its context. Its antigen is still unknown. The sample is drawn from a study of shared clonotypes between healthy human individuals. Study-wide results and caveats: Sharing across four donors was seen in approximately 5.2% of naive CD4 clonotypes. Memory subsets generally showed lower estimated richness than naive subsets. Rarefaction indicated that sorted-subset sequencing remained incomplete although depth was large.

Terminally differentiated effector memory CD45RA+ cells were excluded from the naive CD8 cells, which were CD45RO-negative and positively selected for CCR7. This CDR3 is built from 16 residues. From germline, CDR1 is MGHRA and CDR2 YSYEKL. V dropped 3 bases and J dropped 2; count of bases not matched to a gene: 7. 200 ng DNA, 30,000 or so T cell genomes, went into each sorted-subset replicate PCR. Profiling relied on immunoSEQ multiplex PCR, and the TCRdb table lists in-frame clones only, not all of them. The sample lists hundreds of thousands of clones, roughly 96% occurring once. V usage is TRBV4-1 and J usage is TRBJ1-2; TRBD1 matches at 9 bases. The sequence came from a woman in her 30s in good health. The sample was naive CD8+ T cells sorted from blood. In nucleotides, the CDR3 is TGCGCCAGCAGCCACAATCAACAGGGGGCCAACTATGGCTACACCTTC. Translating gives CASSHNQQGANYGYTF.